The 30 T cell receptor beta chains given below trace back to one sample, sequenced in a study of cytomegalovirus exposure and HLA in healthy donors. PCR used 60 Vbeta primers and 13 Jbeta primers. Generated by immunoSEQ multiplex PCR, the TCRdb table keeps only in-frame clones and is missing some. Of over 110,000 clones detected, around 83% appear once; the ten largest clones hold 1% to 1.5%. Sequencing was carried out using PBMCs. These receptors originate from a male donor in good health and CMV-seropositive.

The chain links TRBV15 to TRBJ2-3; D might be TRBD2 (6 bases). CDR1 is LNHNV and CDR2 is YYDKDF in the germline V gene (reference sequence). The CDR3 covers 13 residues. Trimming pared 1 base from V and 6 bases from J, leaving 8 bases between. DNA of the CDR3: TGTGCCACCAGCAGAGTGCTAGCGGATACGCAGTATTTT. Its translation: CATSRVLADTQYF.

The rearrangement links TRBV18 to TRBJ2-7, with D perhaps TRBD1 (6 bases). This CDR3 is built from 14 residues. The V gene's germline CDR1 is KGHSH and CDR2 LQKENI. V lost 1 base and J lost 1, with 8 bases in between. The CDR3 loop is CASSPRTDSYEQYF. In DNA, the CDR3 is TGTGCCAGCTCACCACGGACAGATTCCTACGAGCAGTACTTC.

The count of this clone is one. The chain links TRBV15 to TRBJ1-2, with unresolved D. Germline V gives CDR1 LNHNV, CDR2 YYDKDF (reference sequence). V dropped 0 bases and J dropped 1 base, with 12 bases sitting between them. The CDR3 spans 16 residues. The CDR3 DNA follows: TGTGCCACCAGCAGAGATCTCCCAGGATTTAACTATGGCTACACCTTC. Translated: CATSRDLPGFNYGYTF.

This clone was detected a few times. The chain combines TRBV5-4 with TRBJ1-2, with TRBD1 identical over 12 bases. Trimming took 4 bases from V and 8 from J; bases not matched to a gene: 6. Germline values: CDR1 SGHNT, CDR2 YYREEE (reference sequence). CDR3 length: 14 amino acids. Written as DNA, the CDR3 is TGTGCCAGCAGCCCAGGGACAGGGGGCCAGGGCTACACCTTC. Its protein product is CASSPGTGGQGYTF.

The chain recombines TRBV27 with TRBJ1-2; a possible D gene is TRBD1 (5 bases). V dropped 5 bases and J dropped 5 bases, with 24 bases sitting between them. This CDR3 has 17 residues. Germline V gene lookup returns CDR1 MNHEY and CDR2 SMNVEV (reference sequence). Here the CDR3 reads CASSLTAPGFRVYGYTF. The CDR3 DNA reads as TGTGCCAGCAGTCTGACCGCCCCAGGGTTCCGAGTATATGGCTACACCTTC.

The chain combines TRBV2 with TRBJ1-5; D not certain. CDR3 size: 14 residues. Germline V lookup: CDR1 SNHLY, CDR2 FYNNEI. V was clipped by 3 bases and J by 1 base, with 7 bases between them. The CDR3 bases are TGTGCCAGCAGTGACAGGCTGAGCAATCAGCCCCAGCATTTT. It translates to CASSDRLSNQPQHF.

The V gene is TRBV15, the J gene TRBJ1-1; perhaps TRBD1 as D (6 bases). The CDR3 is made up of 14 amino acids. The germline V and J ends were trimmed by 0 bases and 5 bases, with 10 bases remaining between them. Germline V gives CDR1 LNHNV, CDR2 YYDKDF (reference sequence). The CDR3 loop is CATSRDVRGTEAFF. CDR3 sequence (DNA): TGTGCCACCAGCAGAGATGTAAGGGGGACTGAAGCTTTCTTT.

The J gene is TRBJ2-7, the V gene TRBV4-3, with TRBD1 matching 8 bases. The CDR3 is 16 residues long. J gave up 1 base and V 1 base, and 6 bases lay outside the gene matches. The germline V gene has CDR1 LGHNA and CDR2 YSLEER. DNA of the CDR3: TGCGCCAGCAGCCAAGGGACGACAGGGGTTTCCTACGAGCAGTACTTC. The encoded protein is CASSQGTTGVSYEQYF.

There are a few counts of this clone. This chain links TRBV2 with TRBJ2-5, with D unclear. The tail of the sequence fits TRBJ2-7 better, so the J call may be wrong. There are 14 residues in the CDR3. CDR1 SNHLY and CDR2 FYNNEI come from the germline V gene. The CDR3 region is CASSARPSSYEQYF. In DNA, the CDR3 is TGTGCCAGCAGTGCTAGACCGAGCTCCTACGAGCAGTACTTC.

This chain links TRBV5-3 with TRBJ2-3, with D possibly matching TRBD2 (7 bases). TRBV5-3 is noted as an ORF with a role that remains uncertain. The CDR3 has 16 amino acids. Trimming stripped 4 bases from V and 2 bases from J, with 17 bases between. Here the CDR3 reads CARSPEGGTFTDTQYF. For the CDR3, the DNA is TGTGCCAGAAGCCCGGAGGGGGGGACTTTCACAGATACGCAGTATTTT.

The chain links TRBV6-5 to TRBJ2-5; D unclear. Gene TRBJ2-7 matches the end of the DNA better, so the J call may be wrong. The CDR3 runs 15 residues. Germline V gene data show CDR1 as MNHEY and CDR2 as SVGAGI. The CDR3 coding sequence is TGTGCCAGCAGTTACCTGGCAGGCGAGTCCTACGAGCAGTACTTC. It is translated as CASSYLAGESYEQYF.

The gene calls are TRBV19 and TRBJ2-5, with D hard to call. This CDR3 spans 13 amino acids. V dropped 5 bases and J dropped 2 bases, with 9 bases sitting between them. Germline CDR1 is LNHDA and CDR2 is SQIVND (reference sequence). The CDR3 protein is CASSDDLQETQYF. The CDR3 DNA reads TGTGCCAGTAGTGACGACTTACAAGAGACCCAGTACTTC.

On this clone itself: The same CDR3 is also encoded by other DNA sequences in this sample. This CDR3 reads CASSDMTGTYGYTF. The CDR3 coding sequence is TGTGCCAGCTCAGACATGACAGGCACCTATGGCTACACCTTC. The rearrangement joins TRBV18 to TRBJ1-2, with D tentatively TRBD1 (6 bases). The CDR3 runs 14 residues. V was shortened by 5 bases and J by 4 bases, with 14 bases between the two germline ends. CDR1 KGHSH and CDR2 LQKENI come from the germline V gene.

This clone was counted once. The V gene is TRBV19, the J gene TRBJ1-5; TRBD1 agrees at 10 bases. The CDR3 runs 14 residues. The trim removed 4 bases at V and 7 bases at J, leaving 4 bases unmatched. The germline CDR1 and CDR2 sequences are LNHDA and SQIVND (reference sequence). CDR3 nucleotides: TGTGCCAGTAGTAGGGGACAGGGGATACAGCCCCAGCATTTT. Protein sequence: CASSRGQGIQPQHF.

This clone was seen once. The chain recombines TRBV19 with TRBJ2-1; a weak D match, TRBD2 (5 bases). Germline CDR1 reads LNHDA; CDR2 reads SQIVND (reference sequence). V dropped 5 bases and J dropped 4 bases, with 9 bases sitting between them. This CDR3 comprises 13 residues. The CDR3 DNA sequence: TGTGCCAGTAGTTCTCGACTATACAATGAGCAGTTCTTC. Protein: CASSSRLYNEQFF.

The CDR3 here is CASSSLAGARYEQYF. Written as DNA, the CDR3 is TGTGCCAGCAGCTCTCTAGCGGGAGCCCGCTACGAGCAGTACTTC. This chain joins TRBV27 and TRBJ2-7, with 10 bases fitting TRBD2. CDR3 length: 15 amino acids. Germline assignment: CDR1 MNHEY and CDR2 SMNVEV (reference sequence). Trimming at V came to 6 bases and at J to 3 bases, leaving 8 bases not matched to a gene.

This clone was counted a single time. This chain's CDR3 is CASSGGEFGYGYTF. The CDR3 nucleotides are TGTGCCAGCAGTGGTGGGGAGTTCGGGTATGGCTACACCTTC. V usage is TRBV6-5 and J usage is TRBJ1-2; no clear D. The CDR3 is made up of 14 amino acids. Trimming cost V 5 bases and J 5 bases, with 15 bases left between them. Germline values: CDR1 MNHEY, CDR2 SVGAGI.

The V and J genes are TRBV7-8 and TRBJ1-1; D call uncertain. CDR1 and CDR2 from the germline V gene are SGHVS and FQNEAQ. Trimming took 7 bases from V and 6 from J, leaving 15 bases between them. CDR3 length: 13 amino acids. CDR3 DNA: TGTGCCAGCACCTCCGGGGTCCAGGCTGAAGCTTTCTTT. This translates into CASTSGVQAEAFF.

The chain is built from TRBV5-6 and TRBJ1-5; D possibly corresponds to TRBD1 (5 bases). CDR1 is SGHDT and CDR2 is YYEEEE in the germline V gene. The CDR3 totals 15 residues. Trimming pared 4 bases from V and 2 bases from J, leaving 13 bases between. CDR3 loop: CASSDSPYGNQPQHF. Written as DNA, the CDR3 is TGTGCCAGCAGCGACAGTCCTTATGGCAATCAGCCCCAGCATTTT.

In this sample, this clone turned up once. Its ends do not fully match the called genes, so a read error is possible. This chain connects TRBV6-5 to TRBJ1-1; D is unresolved. Germline V CDR1 and CDR2: MNHEY, SVGAGI. This CDR3 region has 15 residues. The CDR3 region is CANSYDAGLDTEAFF. Written as DNA, the CDR3 is TGTGCCAACAGTTACGATGCAGGACTCGACACTGAAGCTTTCTTT.

J is TRBJ2-1 and V is TRBV27, with TRBD2 matching 10 bases. The CDR3 is 18 residues long. Germline V gene sequence: CDR1 MNHEY, CDR2 SMNVEV (reference sequence). The V gene end was trimmed by 7 bases and the J gene end by 1 base; junction bases not matched to a gene: 13. The CDR3 region has the DNA TGTGCCAGCAAGGGAACTAGCGGGGCCTCGGGGTCCTACAATGAGCAGTTCTTC. Amino acid sequence: CASKGTSGASGSYNEQFF.

The CDR3 reads CSVLLLQGHYNNEQFF. Here the CDR3 DNA reads TGCAGCGTTCTACTCCTGCAGGGACACTACAACAATGAGCAGTTCTTC. The rearrangement joins TRBV29-1 to TRBJ2-1; possible D gene TRBD1, 6 bases. Germline values: CDR1 SQVTM, CDR2 ANQGSEA. The ends were cut back, 5 bases at V and 5 bases at J, with 22 bases in the middle. The CDR3 sequence is 16 residues long.

The rearrangement joins TRBV29-1 to TRBJ1-2; weak D call: TRBD1 (6 bases). The CDR3 has 10 amino acids. In germline, CDR1 is SQVTM, CDR2 ANQGSEA. Trimming took off 7 bases at V and 5 bases at J, with 8 bases between the two ends. DNA for the CDR3: TGCAGCGCCGGACAGTATGGCTACACCTTC. Translation: CSAGQYGYTF.

This chain uses TRBV18 with TRBJ2-7, with D possibly being TRBD1 (6 bases). Germline CDR1 and CDR2: KGHSH and LQKENI. Trimming took off 2 bases at V and 2 bases at J, with 10 bases between the two ends. This CDR3 comprises 14 residues. In nucleotides, the CDR3 is TGTGCCAGCTCACCAGCTGGACAGACCTACGAGCAGTACTTC. Its translation: CASSPAGQTYEQYF.

The V gene is TRBV29-1, the J gene TRBJ2-7; 7 bases line up with TRBD2. Per germline, CDR1 SQVTM and CDR2 ANQGSEA. The CDR3 runs to 12 residues. The V gene end was trimmed by 7 bases and the J gene end by 9 bases; junction bases not matched to a gene: 12. CDR3 DNA: TGCAGCGCGGACGGGAGCGGGGAGGGGCAGTACTTC. Residues: CSADGSGEGQYF.

V gene TRBV19 combines with J gene TRBJ2-1; 9 nucleotides agree with TRBD2. With V trimmed by 5 bases and J by 9 bases, 8 bases remained unmatched. Germline-derived CDR1 and CDR2 are LNHDA and SQIVND (reference sequence). This CDR3 has 14 amino acids. CDR3 residues: CASSLAGYGGEQFF. The CDR3 DNA reads as TGTGCCAGTAGTCTAGCGGGATATGGAGGTGAGCAGTTCTTC.

V and J are TRBV18 and TRBJ2-3; 10 bases are a match to TRBD2. CDR3 length equals 16 residues. Germline CDR1 KGHSH, CDR2 LQKENI. V gave up 2 bases and J gave up 11 bases; unmatched junction bases: 13. The CDR3 reads CASSPGSSGGGGLQYF. Written as DNA, the CDR3 is TGTGCCAGCTCACCAGGTTCCAGCGGGGGGGGCGGCTTGCAGTATTTT.

About this clone: Relative to the germline gene, one junction end is altered; a read error may explain this. J is TRBJ2-1 and V is TRBV7-9, with 8 bases lining up with TRBD2. The CDR3 extends over 17 amino acids. Germline lookup yields CDR1 SEHNR and CDR2 FQNEAQ (reference sequence). CDR3 coding DNA: TGTTCCAGCAGCTTAGCATTACTAGCGGAAGGCTACAATGAGCAGTTCTTC. As protein: CSSSLALLAEGYNEQFF.

The genes are TRBV19 and TRBJ1-5, with 7 positions matching TRBD1. The J segment lost 6 bases and the V segment lost 2 bases, leaving 10 bases of the junction unmatched. The CDR3 is 16 residues long. CDR1 is LNHDA and CDR2 is SQIVND in the germline V gene (reference sequence). The CDR3 is CASSITPGGGGQPQHF. DNA of the CDR3: TGTGCCAGTAGTATAACCCCAGGGGGTGGGGGTCAGCCCCAGCATTTT.

V gene TRBV2 combines with J gene TRBJ1-1; 7 bases match TRBD1. The V segment lost 10 bases and the J segment 4 bases; nucleotides outside the gene matches: 3. The CDR3 sequence is 11 residues long. Germline CDR1 is SNHLY and CDR2 is FYNNEI. CDR3 sequence reads: CAIHRGTEAFF. CDR3 sequence (DNA): TGTGCCATCCACAGGGGCACTGAAGCTTTCTTT.